The 5 T cell receptor beta chains reported below all come from one sample, sequenced in a study of blood T cell repertoires in COVID-19. Only in-frame clones appear in the TCRdb table, and some are missing; sequencing was by immunoSEQ multiplex PCR. The sample holds roughly 20,000 clones; roughly nine tenths are singletons and the top ten take 25% to 30%. Sequencing was carried out using peripheral blood. The receptor source for this set is a human donor with active COVID-19. The donor label of this sample is uncertain.

The gene calls are TRBV28 and TRBJ2-7; a weak D match, TRBD2 (6 bases). This CDR3 region has 16 residues. Trimming shortened V by 4 bases and J by 4 bases, and 20 bases separated the two germline ends. Germline V gene lookup returns CDR1 MDHEN and CDR2 SYDVKM. This CDR3 reads CASSSPIAVTVYEQYF. The DNA of the CDR3 is TGTGCCAGCAGTTCGCCCATAGCGGTCACAGTTTACGAGCAGTACTTC.

The rearrangement joins TRBV19 to TRBJ2-1, with 12 bases aligning to TRBD2. J was trimmed by 8 bases and V by 8 bases; bases with no gene match: 13. The CDR3 is 16 amino acids. CDR1 and CDR2 (germline): LNHDA, SQIVND (reference sequence). The CDR3 DNA reads TGTGCCAGTCGGGCCCCAGCTAGCGGGGGGGCGGATGAGCAGTTCTTC. Its protein product is CASRAPASGGADEQFF.

The V call is TRBV6-1, the J call TRBJ2-3, with TRBD2 matching 11 bases. From germline, CDR1 is MNHNS and CDR2 SASEGT. V gave up 3 bases and J gave up 4 bases; unmatched junction bases: 3. The CDR3 runs to 15 residues. The CDR3 spells CASSDTSGGPDTQYF. CDR3 in DNA: TGTGCCAGCAGTGATACTAGCGGGGGACCAGATACGCAGTATTTT.

This clone was recorded only once. The rearrangement joins TRBV5-6 to TRBJ1-1; D might be TRBD1 (6 bases). The CDR3 contains 16 residues. Deletions cut 2 bases from V and 2 bases from J, with 16 bases between. Germline loops: CDR1 SGHDT, CDR2 YYEEEE. The CDR3 protein is CASSFTQGQTNTEAFF. As DNA, the CDR3 is TGTGCCAGCAGCTTCACGCAAGGACAGACTAACACTGAAGCTTTCTTT.

This clone was observed a few times. CDR3 loop: CASSRVGEHYGYTF. CDR3 sequence (DNA): TGTGCCAGCAGCCGAGTCGGTGAACACTATGGCTACACCTTC. The chain recombines TRBV3-1 (or the pseudogene TRBV3-2) with TRBJ1-2, with unresolved D. This CDR3 region has 14 residues. Trimming cost V 4 bases and J 3 bases, with 12 bases left between them. Germline-derived CDR1 and CDR2 are LGHDT and YNNKEL (reference sequence).